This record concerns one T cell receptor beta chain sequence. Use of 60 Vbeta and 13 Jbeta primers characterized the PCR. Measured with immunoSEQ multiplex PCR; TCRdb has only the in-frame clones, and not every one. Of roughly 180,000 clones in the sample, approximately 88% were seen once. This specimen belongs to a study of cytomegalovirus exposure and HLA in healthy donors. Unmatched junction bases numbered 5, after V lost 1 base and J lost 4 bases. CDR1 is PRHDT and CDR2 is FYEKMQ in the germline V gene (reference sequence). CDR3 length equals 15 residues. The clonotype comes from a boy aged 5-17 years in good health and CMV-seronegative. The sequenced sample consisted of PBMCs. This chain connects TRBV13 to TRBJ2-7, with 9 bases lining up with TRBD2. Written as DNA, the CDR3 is TGTGCCAGCAGCTTAGCTCTAGCGGGAACGTACGAGCAGTACTTC. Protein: CASSLALAGTYEQYF.